The clone carrying this T cell receptor beta chain has only a few counts. Its antigen is unknown. This sample is part of a study of blood T cells in healthy people across ages. About the research overall: Roughly one uniquely barcoded beta molecule per two T cells was captured.

Study results and limitations: Expanded clonotype shifts may have been confounded, as the donors had an unknown CMV status.

A second PCR, run for roughly 7 to 12 cycles, used a sample-barcoded 5' primer plus a J-beta primer mix. Every single cDNA molecule received a tag from a template-switch adaptor with 12 random nucleotides. TCRdb used MiXCR to reprocess the 5' RACE reads, holding one entry per CDR3 protein. The data show more than 800,000 distinct CDR3 sequences, 25% to 30% seen once. Researchers collected approximately 9.5 milliliters of peripheral blood from every single donor. V dropped 9 bases and J dropped 5; count of bases not matched to a gene: 12. Germline loops: CDR1 KGHDR, CDR2 SFDVKD. The CDR3 has 16 amino acids.

The sequenced sample was blood. This TCR derives from a woman aged 80 or older in good health. The V gene is TRBV24-1, the J gene TRBJ2-1; 10 bases are a match to TRBD2. The CDR3 nucleotides read TGTGCCACCGCTGGTAGTAGCGGGGGGTGGGACAATGAGCAGTTCTTC. It yields the protein CATAGSSGGWDNEQFF.